The 32 T cell receptor beta chains in this list originate from one sample, sequenced in a study of cytomegalovirus exposure and HLA in healthy donors. Primers for the PCR totalled 60 Vbeta and 13 Jbeta. The repertoire was sequenced with immunoSEQ multiplex PCR; TCRdb's copy has only in-frame clones and lacks some. The sample yields 50,000 to 70,000 clones, roughly 77% seen once. The sequenced sample consisted of PBMCs. These receptors all stem from a female donor in good health and CMV-seronegative.

This clone was picked up one time. V and J are TRBV9 and TRBJ2-5; 11 bases agree with TRBD2. Germline CDR1 and CDR2: SGDLS and YYNGEE. J lost 5 bases, V lost 3 bases, and 9 bases had no gene match. The CDR3 runs to 16 residues. The CDR3 DNA is TGTGCCAGCAGCGGAAGGAGACTAGCGGGGAGGGAGACCCAGTACTTC. Translation gives CASSGRRLAGRETQYF. Variable domain in full (rest from reference TRBV9 and TRBJ2-5): DSGVTQTPKHLITATGQRVTLRCSPRSGDLSVYWYQQSLDQGLQFLIQYYNGEERAKGNILERFSAQQFPDLHSELNLSSLELGDSALYFCASSGRRLAGRETQYFGPGTRLLVL.

The chain employs TRBV18 and TRBJ2-1; TRBD2 matches at 9 bases. The germline V gene has CDR1 KGHSH and CDR2 LQKENI. The CDR3 has 13 residues. Losses at the gene ends were 5 bases for V and 10 bases for J; bases not matched to a gene: 6. CDR3 amino acids: CASSAGLASEQFF. The CDR3 DNA follows: TGTGCCAGCTCAGCCGGACTAGCGTCCGAGCAGTTCTTC.

The CDR3 is CATSRAQGNEQFF. The CDR3 nucleotides are TGTGCCACCAGCAGAGCACAGGGCAATGAGCAGTTCTTC. The chain employs TRBV15 and TRBJ2-1; tentative D call: TRBD1 (6 bases). Germline loops: CDR1 LNHNV, CDR2 YYDKDF (reference sequence). Deletions cut 1 base from V and 6 bases from J, with 7 bases between. The CDR3 totals 13 residues.

This clone showed up just once. V and J are TRBV10-3 and TRBJ1-2; tentative D call: TRBD1 (6 bases). The CDR3 has 13 amino acids. With 3 bases removed from V and 9 bases from J, the gap between germline ends came to 14 bases. Germline values: CDR1 ENHRY, CDR2 SYGVKD. This CDR3 reads CAISDRAQGSYTF. CDR3 nucleotide sequence: TGTGCCATCAGTGACCGCGCCCAGGGGAGCTACACCTTC.

CDR3 nucleotides: TGCGCCAGCGGGCGACTAGCGGGGGCTCTCTACGAGCAGTACTTC. It encodes CASGRLAGALYEQYF. V is TRBV23-1 and J is TRBJ2-5; 12 bases are shared with TRBD2. Judging by the DNA end, TRBJ2-7 fits better; the J call may be wrong. TRBV23-1 counts as an open reading frame of uncertain function. This CDR3 spans 15 amino acids.

The rearrangement links TRBV5-1 to TRBJ1-6, with 8 bases aligning to TRBD1. Germline CDR1 SGHRS, CDR2 YFSETQ. V was clipped by 0 bases and J by 11 bases; unmatched bases: 4. This CDR3 is built from 14 residues. The CDR3 protein is CASSLDRGRPPLHF. The CDR3, as DNA: TGCGCCAGCAGCTTGGACAGGGGGAGGCCACCCCTCCACTTT. The whole variable domain, filled in from reference TRBV5-1 and TRBJ1-6, reads KAGVTQTPRYLIKTRGQQVTLSCSPISGHRSVSWYQQTPGQGLQFLFEYFSETQRNKGNFPGRFSGRQFSNSRSEMNVSTLELGDSALYLCASSLDRGRPPLHFGNGTRLTVT.

J is TRBJ2-5 and V is TRBV10-3, with TRBD1 matching over 9 bases. The ends lost 0 bases at V and 5 bases at J; junction bases unmatched: 4. This CDR3 has 15 amino acids. CDR1 and CDR2 from the germline V gene are ENHRY and SYGVKD. The CDR3 region has the DNA TGTGCCATCAGTGAGTCATCCGGGACAGGGGAGACCCAGTACTTC. Protein: CAISESSGTGETQYF.

V usage is TRBV5-1 and J usage is TRBJ2-1; 10 positions agree with TRBD2. V lost 4 bases and J lost 6; bases outside the gene matches: 7. The CDR3 spans 15 residues. The germline V gene encodes CDR1 SGHRS and CDR2 YFSETQ. This chain's CDR3 is CASSVASGRFNEQFF. DNA for the CDR3: TGCGCCAGCAGCGTAGCTAGCGGGAGATTCAATGAGCAGTTCTTC. The variable domain in full, with the rest retrieved from reference TRBV5-1 and TRBJ2-1, is KAGVTQTPRYLIKTRGQQVTLSCSPISGHRSVSWYQQTPGQGLQFLFEYFSETQRNKGNFPGRFSGRQFSNSRSEMNVSTLELGDSALYLCASSVASGRFNEQFFGPGTRLTVL.

The J gene is TRBJ1-2, the V gene TRBV9, with TRBD1 as a possible D gene (5 bases). Germline CDR1 and CDR2: SGDLS and YYNGEE. This CDR3 comprises 15 residues. The germline V and J ends were trimmed by 5 bases and 4 bases, with 18 bases remaining between them. CDR3 bases: TGTGCCAGCAGAGATCCCTGGGGGGGGTCCTATGGCTACACCTTC. Translated: CASRDPWGGSYGYTF.

This clone was recorded only once. The chain is built from TRBV30 and TRBJ1-1, with D uncertain. The CDR3 loop spans 13 amino acids. Trimming pared 2 bases from V and 1 base from J, leaving 8 bases between. Looked up from germline, CDR1 is GTSNPN and CDR2 is SVGIG (reference sequence). The CDR3 DNA sequence: TGTGCCTGGAGTAATAACGGGAACACTGAAGCTTTCTTT. The encoded protein is CAWSNNGNTEAFF.

V and J are TRBV11-1 and TRBJ1-4, with a weak D call TRBD1 (6 bases). The V and J ends lost 5 bases and 8 bases respectively, with 18 bases between them. The CDR3 length is 15 residues. Germline V CDR1 and CDR2: SGHAT, FQDESV (reference sequence). The CDR3 loop is CASSQTTGEWEKLFF. CDR3 bases: TGTGCCAGCAGCCAGACGACAGGAGAATGGGAAAAACTGTTTTTT.

V usage is TRBV18 and J usage is TRBJ2-3; D possibly corresponds to TRBD1 (6 bases). Trimming took 3 bases from V and 0 from J, leaving 10 bases between them. Per the germline V gene, CDR1 is KGHSH and CDR2 is LQKENI. The CDR3 is 15 amino acids. The CDR3 loop reads CASSPRTVSTDTQYF. CDR3 DNA sequence: TGTGCCAGCTCACCGCGGACAGTTAGCACAGATACGCAGTATTTT. Looking up the rest from reference TRBV18 and TRBJ2-3 gives the full variable domain: NAGVMQNPRHLVRRRGQEARLRCSPMKGHSHVYWYRQLPEEGLKFMVYLQKENIIDESGMPKERFSAEFPKEGPSILRIQQVVRGDSAAYFCASSPRTVSTDTQYFGPGTRLTVL.

The rearrangement joins TRBV2 to TRBJ1-6; TRBD1 matches 7 bases. The CDR3 length is 14 residues. Germline loops: CDR1 SNHLY, CDR2 FYNNEI. V was clipped by 1 base and J by 6 bases; unmatched bases: 0. Written as DNA, the CDR3 is TGTGCCAGCAGTGAAGGGGACAGTAATTCACCCCTCCACTTT. Amino acids: CASSEGDSNSPLHF. The full variable domain, in which reference TRBV2 and TRBJ1-6 provide the parts outside the CDR3, is EPEVTQTPSHQVTQMGQEVILRCVPISNHLYFYWYRQILGQKVEFLVSFYNNEISEKSEIFDDQFSVERPDGSNFTLKIRSTKLEDSAMYFCASSEGDSNSPLHFGNGTRLTVT.

V gene TRBV7-2 combines with J gene TRBJ2-7; 8 bases line up with TRBD2. The CDR3 sequence is 14 residues long. Germline trimming cut 5 bases from V and 7 bases from J; bases unmatched to any gene: 10. CDR1 and CDR2 (germline): SGHTA, FQGNSA. Here the CDR3 DNA reads TGTGCCAGCAGCCCCAAGCGGGAGATGTTTGAGCAGTACTTC. It translates to CASSPKREMFEQYF.

The CDR3 sequence: CASSSGLAGVTDTQYF. In DNA, the CDR3 is TGTGCCAGCAGCTCGGGACTAGCGGGCGTAACAGATACGCAGTATTTT. The genes are TRBV7-9 and TRBJ2-3; 12 bases align to TRBD2. The germline CDR1 and CDR2 sequences are SEHNR and FQNEAQ (reference sequence). The CDR3 covers 16 residues. V trimming: 4 bases; J trimming: 3 bases; junction bases outside the gene matches: 5.

This sequence joins TRBV30 and TRBJ1-1; D perhaps matches TRBD1 (6 bases). Trimming removed 4 bases from V and 1 base from J, with 10 bases in between. Germline V gene sequence: CDR1 GTSNPN, CDR2 SVGIG (reference sequence). The length of the CDR3 is 13 residues. CDR3: CAWNKQGNTEAFF. In nucleotides, the CDR3 is TGTGCCTGGAACAAACAGGGGAACACTGAAGCTTTCTTT.

This chain uses TRBV18 with TRBJ2-3; 7 bases match TRBD2. Germline V gene sequence: CDR1 KGHSH, CDR2 LQKENI. The CDR3 length is 14 residues. Losses at the gene ends were 3 bases for V and 0 bases for J; bases not matched to a gene: 0. CDR3 in amino acids: CASSPGGSTDTQYF. CDR3 coding DNA: TGTGCCAGCTCACCCGGGGGGAGCACAGATACGCAGTATTTT. The complete variable domain, with remaining parts taken from reference TRBV18 and TRBJ2-3, reads NAGVMQNPRHLVRRRGQEARLRCSPMKGHSHVYWYRQLPEEGLKFMVYLQKENIIDESGMPKERFSAEFPKEGPSILRIQQVVRGDSAAYFCASSPGGSTDTQYFGPGTRLTVL.

The rearrangement joins TRBV30 to TRBJ2-5; TRBD2 matches at 14 bases. After removal of 1 base from V and 5 bases from J, the junction contained 3 bases not matched to a gene. The CDR3 length is 15 residues. Per the germline V gene, CDR1 is GTSNPN and CDR2 is SVGIG (reference sequence). CDR3 bases: TGTGCCTGGAGTGCGACTAGCGGGGGGGCGGAGACCCAGTACTTC. Encoded protein: CAWSATSGGAETQYF. The full variable domain, completed using reference TRBV30 and TRBJ2-5, is SQTIHQWPATLVQPVGSPLSLECTVEGTSNPNLYWYRQAAGRGLQLLFYSVGIGQISSEVPQNLSASRPQDRQFILSSKKLLLSDSGFYLCAWSATSGGAETQYFGPGTRLLVL.

The genes are TRBV7-9 and TRBJ2-7; tentatively, D is TRBD1 (6 bases). V lost 3 bases and J 7 bases, leaving 10 bases between the germline ends. The CDR3 totals 12 residues. Germline V CDR1 and CDR2: SEHNR, FQNEAQ (reference sequence). The CDR3 nucleotides read TGTGCCAGCAGCTTTAGTCAGGGGGAGCAGTACTTC. Translated, it gives CASSFSQGEQYF.

The gene calls are TRBV30 and TRBJ1-4; no clear D. The V end lost 5 bases, the J end lost 12 bases, and 13 bases lay between the germline ends. The CDR3 is 11 residues long. The germline gives CDR1 GTSNPN, CDR2 SVGIG (reference sequence). The CDR3 protein is CAWAWKEELFF. Written as DNA, the CDR3 is TGTGCCTGGGCCTGGAAGGAGGAACTGTTTTTT.

A note on this clone: Within the sample, other DNA sequences also encode this same CDR3. The chain combines TRBV30 with TRBJ1-2, with a tentative D call TRBD1 (5 bases). Germline CDR1 GTSNPN, CDR2 SVGIG (reference sequence). With 0 bases removed from V and 8 bases from J, the gap between germline ends came to 19 bases. The CDR3 spans 15 residues. Written as DNA, the CDR3 is TGTGCCTGGAGTGTTGGGGGGGGTGGCTGGTACGGCTACACCTTC. This encodes CAWSVGGGGWYGYTF.

This sequence joins TRBV28 and TRBJ2-7; D is possibly TRBD2 (6 bases). Germline CDR1 reads MDHEN; CDR2 reads SYDVKM. Trimming removed 8 bases at V and 2 bases at J, with 13 bases between. This CDR3 is 13 amino acids long. The CDR3 region is CASCGTPTYEQYF. In DNA form, the CDR3 reads TGTGCCAGCTGCGGGACCCCGACCTACGAGCAGTACTTC.

V and J are TRBV29-1 and TRBJ2-6; D is perhaps TRBD1 (6 bases). V was clipped by 1 base and J by 0 bases, with 10 bases between them. The CDR3 is made up of 16 amino acids. Germline lookup yields CDR1 SQVTM and CDR2 ANQGSEA. For the CDR3, the DNA is TGCAGCGTTGAAGGCAGGGGAAGCTCTGGGGCCAACGTCCTGACTTTC. Translating gives CSVEGRGSSGANVLTF.

The CDR3 nucleotides read TGCGCCAGCAGCTTGGTAGGGGCTCCCACTAATGAAAAACTGTTTTTT. As protein: CASSLVGAPTNEKLFF. The V call is TRBV5-1, the J call TRBJ1-4, with D perhaps matching TRBD1 (5 bases). V lost 0 bases to trimming and J lost 2 bases, with 11 bases between them. This CDR3 has 16 residues. Germline CDR1 is SGHRS and CDR2 is YFSETQ.

V gene TRBV19 combines with J gene TRBJ2-7; D may be TRBD1 (6 bases). With 3 bases removed from V and 3 bases from J, the gap between germline ends came to 15 bases. Germline-derived CDR1 and CDR2 are LNHDA and SQIVND (reference sequence). There are 15 residues in the CDR3. CDR3 loop: CASSISLGQLYEQYF. The DNA for the CDR3 is TGTGCCAGTAGTATCTCCCTGGGACAACTCTACGAGCAGTACTTC. The full variable domain, its missing parts supplied by reference TRBV19 and TRBJ2-7, is DGGITQSPKYLFRKEGQNVTLSCEQNLNHDAMYWYRQDPGQGLRLIYYSQIVNDFQKGDIAEGYSVSREKKESFPLTVTSAQKNPTAFYLCASSISLGQLYEQYFGPGTRLTVT.

The chain employs TRBV4-3 and TRBJ2-7; D is perhaps TRBD2 (5 bases). The CDR3 is 14 residues long. V was pared by 0 bases and J by 7 bases, with 13 bases between. Germline V gene sequence: CDR1 LGHNA, CDR2 YSLEER. The CDR3 is CASSQDGVGGEQYF. In nucleotides, the CDR3 is TGCGCCAGCAGCCAAGATGGAGTAGGAGGTGAGCAGTACTTC.

The CDR3 sequence: CASSQDPGGTLRQYF. CDR3 nucleotide sequence: TGTGCCAGCAGCCAAGATCCAGGGGGCACCTTACGCCAGTACTTC. The chain has TRBV4-2 and TRBJ2-5; TRBD1 matches at 8 bases. The CDR3 has 15 amino acids. Unmatched junction bases numbered 10, after V lost 0 bases and J lost 10 bases. Germline assignment: CDR1 LGHNA and CDR2 YNFKEQ.

This clone was counted a few times. The DNA of the CDR3 is TGTGCCACAGGGCGGACAGGGGATGTTGGGCAGCCCCAGCATTTT. Amino acids: CATGRTGDVGQPQHF. The rearrangement joins TRBV10-3 to TRBJ1-5; 9 positions match TRBD1. V lost 10 bases to trimming and J lost 7 bases; unmatched junction nucleotides: 14. The CDR3 covers 15 residues. The V gene's germline CDR1 is ENHRY and CDR2 SYGVKD.

To note about this clone: The identical CDR3 is also encoded by other nucleotide sequences in the sample. The chain uses TRBV14 and TRBJ2-7, with 7 bases matching TRBD1. This CDR3 region has 13 residues. The trim removed 1 base at V and 3 bases at J, leaving 0 bases unmatched. Germline CDR1 reads SGHDN; CDR2 reads FVKESK. CDR3 coding DNA: TGTGCCAGCAGCCAAGGGACAGGCTACGAGCAGTACTTC. It codes for CASSQGTGYEQYF.

The chain has TRBV6-4 and TRBJ2-1; TRBD2 aligns across 9 bases. Trimming removed 8 bases from V and 9 bases from J; junction bases left unmatched: 11. The germline V gene has CDR1 MRHNA and CDR2 SNTAGT. The CDR3 contains 14 residues. CDR3 sequence (DNA): TGTGCCAGCTCCCAGGCTAGCGGGAAGACTGAGCAGTTCTTC. Amino acids: CASSQASGKTEQFF.

The rearrangement links TRBV7-2 to TRBJ1-5; weak D call: TRBD1 (6 bases). The CDR3 covers 15 residues. Germline values: CDR1 SGHTA, CDR2 FQGNSA. V lost 1 base and J 6 bases, leaving 13 bases between the germline ends. The CDR3 protein is CASSLDRAIAQPQHF. DNA for the CDR3: TGTGCCAGCAGCTTAGACAGGGCAATTGCTCAGCCCCAGCATTTT.

The V call is TRBV6-1, the J call TRBJ1-2; no definite D call. The V gene's germline CDR1 is MNHNS and CDR2 SASEGT. The CDR3 sequence is 12 residues long. The V end was cut by 7 bases, the J end by 6 bases, with 12 bases between. This CDR3 reads CASIDLPDGYTF. The CDR3 DNA is TGTGCCAGCATAGATCTTCCCGATGGCTACACCTTC.